This T cell receptor (beta chain) came from a study of blood T cell repertoires in COVID-19. Overall study: COVID-19 samples from acute and convalescent phases originated in the United States, Italy and Spain. The analysed material was cDNA or gDNA that came from T cells, B-cell-depleted T cells, or PBMCs.

Germline lookup yields CDR1 LNHDA and CDR2 SQIVND (reference sequence). This CDR3 has 15 amino acids. With 4 bases clipped from V and 9 bases from J, the junction kept 4 bases outside the gene matches. In the authors' workflow: Amplification of reference gene primers was used by the study to estimate nucleated cell counts. The method was immunoSEQ multiplex PCR; TCRdb's version includes in-frame clones alone and lacks a portion of them. V and J calls plus clone size are reproduced from that table; the DNA served to infer D and trimming. The sample has about 110,000 clones, over 80% seen once. This TCR was sampled from a woman in her 70s with acute or convalescent COVID-19. The gene calls are TRBV19 and TRBJ2-1, with TRBD2 matching 15 bases. The sequenced sample was peripheral blood. The CDR3 bases are TGTGCCAGTAGTAGGGGACTAGCGGGAGGACTTGAGCAGTTCTTC. This codes for CASSRGLAGGLEQFF.